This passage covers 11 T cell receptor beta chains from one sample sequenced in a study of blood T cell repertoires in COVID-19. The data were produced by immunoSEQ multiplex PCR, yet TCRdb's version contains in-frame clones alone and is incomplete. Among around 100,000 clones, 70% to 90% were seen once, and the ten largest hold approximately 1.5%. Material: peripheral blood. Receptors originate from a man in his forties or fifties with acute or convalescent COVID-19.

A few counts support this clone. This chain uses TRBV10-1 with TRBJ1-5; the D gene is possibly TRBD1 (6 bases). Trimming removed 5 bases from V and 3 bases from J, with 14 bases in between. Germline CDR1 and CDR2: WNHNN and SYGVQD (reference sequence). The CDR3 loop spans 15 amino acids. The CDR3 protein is CASSPPGDNNQPQHF. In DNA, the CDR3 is TGCGCCAGCAGTCCCCCCGGGGACAACAATCAGCCCCAGCATTTT.

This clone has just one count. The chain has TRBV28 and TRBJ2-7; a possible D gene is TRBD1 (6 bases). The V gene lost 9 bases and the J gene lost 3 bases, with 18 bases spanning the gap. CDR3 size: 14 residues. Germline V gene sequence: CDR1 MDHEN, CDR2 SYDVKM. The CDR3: CASNPPGTLYEQYF. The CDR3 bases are TGTGCCAGTAACCCCCCGGGGACACTCTACGAGCAGTACTTC.

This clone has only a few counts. The CDR3 loop reads CASSMGTGAGNGYTF. CDR3 bases: TGTGCCAGTAGTATGGGGACAGGCGCGGGGAATGGCTACACCTTC. V usage is TRBV19 and J usage is TRBJ1-2; 8 bases line up with TRBD1. In germline, CDR1 is LNHDA, CDR2 SQIVND (reference sequence). The CDR3 contains 15 residues. With V trimmed by 3 bases and J by 6 bases, 9 bases remained unmatched.

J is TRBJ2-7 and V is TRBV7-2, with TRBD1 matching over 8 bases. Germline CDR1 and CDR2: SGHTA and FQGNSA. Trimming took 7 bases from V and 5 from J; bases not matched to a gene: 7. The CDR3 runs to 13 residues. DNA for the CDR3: TGTGCCAGCAAACAGGACAGGGCCAACGAGCAGTACTTC. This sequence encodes CASKQDRANEQYF.

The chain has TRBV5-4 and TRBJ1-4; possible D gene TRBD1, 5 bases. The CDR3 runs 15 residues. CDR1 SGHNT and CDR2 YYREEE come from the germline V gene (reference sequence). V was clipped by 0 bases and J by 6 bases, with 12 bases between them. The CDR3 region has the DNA TGTGCCAGCAGCTTGGCGGCGGGAGGGGATGAAAAACTGTTTTTT. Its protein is CASSLAAGGDEKLFF.

The CDR3 loop reads CASKVASNGGYTF. In DNA form, the CDR3 reads TGTGCCAGCAAAGTAGCCAGCAACGGGGGCTACACCTTC. The chain employs TRBV7-2 and TRBJ1-2; D uncertain. Trimming took 7 bases from V and 8 from J, leaving 17 bases between them. This CDR3 comprises 13 residues. CDR1 and CDR2 from the germline V gene are SGHTA and FQGNSA.

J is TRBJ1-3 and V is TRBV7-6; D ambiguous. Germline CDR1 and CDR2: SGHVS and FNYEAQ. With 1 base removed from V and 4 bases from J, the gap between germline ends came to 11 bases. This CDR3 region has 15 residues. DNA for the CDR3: TGTGCCAGCAGCTTAGAGAGCGGGCGGGGAAACACCATATATTTT. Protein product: CASSLESGRGNTIYF.

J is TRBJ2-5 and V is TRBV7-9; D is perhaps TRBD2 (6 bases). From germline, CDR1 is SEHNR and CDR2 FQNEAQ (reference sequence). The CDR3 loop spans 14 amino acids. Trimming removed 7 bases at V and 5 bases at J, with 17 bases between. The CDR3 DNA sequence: TGTGCCAGCATTCGCAGCGGAGGGTCGGAGACCCAGTACTTC. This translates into CASIRSGGSETQYF.

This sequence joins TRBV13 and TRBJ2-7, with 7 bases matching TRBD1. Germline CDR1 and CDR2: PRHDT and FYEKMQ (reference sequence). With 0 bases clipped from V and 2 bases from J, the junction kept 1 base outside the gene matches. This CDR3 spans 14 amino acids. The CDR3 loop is CASSLGTGTYEQYF. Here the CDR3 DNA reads TGTGCCAGCAGCTTAGGGACAGGGACCTACGAGCAGTACTTC.

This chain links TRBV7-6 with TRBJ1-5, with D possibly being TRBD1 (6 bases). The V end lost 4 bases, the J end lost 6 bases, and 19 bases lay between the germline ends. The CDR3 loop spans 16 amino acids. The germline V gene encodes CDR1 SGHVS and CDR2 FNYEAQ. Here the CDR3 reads CASSSPGQIAIQPQHF. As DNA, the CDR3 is TGTGCCAGCAGCTCCCCTGGACAGATAGCAATTCAGCCCCAGCATTTT. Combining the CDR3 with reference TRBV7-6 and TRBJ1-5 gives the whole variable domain GAGVSQSPRYKVTKRGQDVALRCDPISGHVSLYWYRQALGQGPEFLTYFNYEAQQDKSGLPNDRFSAERPEGSISTLTIQRTEQRDSAMYRCASSSPGQIAIQPQHFGDGTRLSIL.

CDR3 nucleotides: TGTGCCACCAGCAGAGTGGTACGGGGGGTAGGTGAGCAGTTCTTC. Encoded protein: CATSRVVRGVGEQFF. The chain links TRBV15 to TRBJ2-1, with 7 bases aligning to TRBD2. Per germline, CDR1 LNHNV and CDR2 YYDKDF (reference sequence). The V and J ends lost 1 base and 9 bases, in that order; junction bases with no gene match: 9. The CDR3 loop spans 15 amino acids.